This T cell receptor (beta chain) was found in a study of shared clonotypes between healthy human individuals. Profiling relied on immunoSEQ multiplex PCR, and the TCRdb table lists in-frame clones only, not all of them. Of 850,000 to 1,200,000 clones in the sample, around 74% were seen once. Sequences were obtained from memory CD4+ T cells sorted from blood. Indicated subset: CD45RA-negative fraction. The sequence was obtained from a man younger than 35 in good health.

The CDR3, as DNA: TGTGCCACTATGGAAACTAGCGTCTCCTACAATGAGCAGTTCTTC. Its protein is CATMETSVSYNEQFF. The chain has TRBV7-2 and TRBJ2-1; 7 bases are a match to TRBD2. V gave up 10 bases and J gave up 0 bases; unmatched junction bases: 9. This CDR3 is 15 amino acids long. CDR1 and CDR2 from the germline V gene are SGHTA and FQGNSA.